The 6 T cell receptor beta chains in this list originate from one sample, sequenced in a study of glioma-infiltrating T cells after dendritic cell vaccination. Assay: immunoSEQ multiplex PCR; the TCRdb copy retains only in-frame clones and omits some. The sample holds tens of thousands of clones, 85% to 90% seen once. The sequencing here drew on blood, taken before dendritic cell vaccination. The source of these receptors is a human donor with glioblastoma.

The chain recombines TRBV11-1 with TRBJ2-7, with 7 positions matching TRBD2. Germline CDR1 is SGHAT and CDR2 is FQDESV (reference sequence). CDR3 size: 16 residues. J lost 3 bases, V lost 1 base, and 9 bases had no gene match. The CDR3 DNA sequence: TGTGCCAGCAGCTTAGGTTCGTCGGAGCGGGGCTACGAGCAGTACTTC. Its protein product is CASSLGSSERGYEQYF.

This clone was observed a handful of times. The chain joins TRBV19 to TRBJ1-5; D gene unclear. Between the trimmed V and J ends, which lost 6 bases and 0 bases, there was a span of 12 bases. Germline-derived CDR1 and CDR2 are LNHDA and SQIVND (reference sequence). The CDR3 extends over 15 amino acids. The CDR3 here is CASSLSMNSNQPQHF. The CDR3 bases are TGTGCCAGTAGCCTTAGTATGAATAGCAATCAGCCCCAGCATTTT.

V usage is TRBV29-1 and J usage is TRBJ2-5; a possible D gene is TRBD2 (6 bases). The length of the CDR3 is 13 residues. CDR1 and CDR2 (germline): SQVTM, ANQGSEA. V dropped 6 bases and J dropped 11 bases, with 22 bases sitting between them. CDR3 loop: CSVMDTGWREQYF. In DNA form, the CDR3 reads TGCAGCGTGATGGACACCGGATGGAGGGAGCAGTACTTC.

The chain is built from TRBV5-6 and TRBJ2-5; TRBD1 matches at 7 bases. The tail of the sequence fits TRBJ2-7 better, so the J call may be wrong. There are 15 residues in the CDR3. CDR1 and CDR2 (germline): SGHDT, YYEEEE. In nucleotides, the CDR3 is TGTGCCAGCAGCTCGGGACAGTACCTCTCCTACGAGCAGTACTTC. Protein: CASSSGQYLSYEQYF.

The chain combines TRBV6-5 with TRBJ2-3, with 8 bases lining up with TRBD2. Germline V lookup: CDR1 MNHEY, CDR2 SVGAGI. The CDR3 covers 12 residues. V was pared by 5 bases and J by 6 bases, with 1 base of the junction left unmatched. The CDR3 sequence is CASSRGGDTQYF. The CDR3 nucleotides are TGTGCCAGCAGTCGGGGGGGTGATACGCAGTATTTT.

This rearrangement joins TRBV4-2 to TRBJ2-3, with D perhaps matching TRBD1 (5 bases). The CDR3 consists of 14 residues. Deletions cut 6 bases from V and 1 base from J, with 11 bases between. Germline CDR1 is LGHNA and CDR2 is YNFKEQ. CDR3 nucleotide sequence: TGTGCCAGCAGGAGGCAGGGTGGCACAGATACGCAGTATTTT. The encoded protein is CASRRQGGTDTQYF.